The clone carrying this T cell receptor (beta chain) was counted between two and nine times. Its antigen remains unidentified. Germline V gives CDR1 LNHNV, CDR2 YYDKDF (reference sequence). V shed 3 bases and J 3 bases; nucleotides not matched to a gene: 11. The CDR3 loop spans 17 amino acids. This sample was taken from a study of post-analysis software for immune sequencing data. Notes on the study in general: Patients carried a few TRBV segments more frequently than controls did, and TRBV5-6, TRBV5-1 and TRBV20-1 were among them. Those with multiple sclerosis, the patient group, showed significantly lower normalized Chao1 diversity than controls.

Incorporated into the TCR beta cDNA libraries were unique molecular identifiers, which served to reduce PCR and sequencing biases. Using its own MiXCR run on the PCR reads, TCRdb lists one record per CDR3 protein. The sample records 450,000 or so distinct CDR3 sequences, nearly 45% being singletons. The clonotype originates from a girl aged 5 to 17 with multiple sclerosis. The chain links TRBV15 to TRBJ2-3; TRBD1 matches at 8 bases. The sample comprised blood. The CDR3 loop reads CATSSGLTGEGTDTQYF. CDR3 in DNA: TGTGCCACCAGCAGCGGATTGACAGGGGAAGGAACAGATACGCAGTATTTT.